These 5 T cell receptor beta chains were sequenced from one sample in a study of cytomegalovirus exposure and HLA in healthy donors. 60 Vbeta and 13 Jbeta primers were used in PCR. The table came from immunoSEQ multiplex PCR; TCRdb's copy has only in-frame clones and leaves some out. Among 100,000 or so clones listed, about 81% were seen once. The sequenced material came from PBMCs. The receptors were gathered from a man aged 25 to 40 in good health and CMV-seronegative.

This clone was detected only once. The genes are TRBV5-4 and TRBJ2-3, with 9 bases that match TRBD2. V lost 0 bases to trimming and J lost 7 bases; unmatched junction nucleotides: 6. The CDR3 has 15 amino acids. The V gene's germline CDR1 is SGHNT and CDR2 YYREEE (reference sequence). The CDR3 region is CASSLGSSGANTQYF. Written as DNA, the CDR3 is TGTGCCAGCAGCTTGGGCTCTAGCGGGGCGAATACGCAGTATTTT.

This clone was detected a few times. This chain uses TRBV25-1 with TRBJ1-2; D ambiguous. This CDR3 region has 12 residues. Trimming left V 2 bases short and J 5 bases short, with 6 bases between. Germline CDR1 reads MGHDK; CDR2 reads SYGVNS. The CDR3 loop is CASSESPYGYTF. In nucleotides, the CDR3 is TGTGCCAGCAGTGAAAGCCCGTATGGCTACACCTTC.

V and J are TRBV9 and TRBJ2-5, with 10 positions matching TRBD1. There are 15 residues in the CDR3. The V gene end was trimmed by 5 bases and the J gene end by 5 bases; junction bases not matched to a gene: 9. Germline V CDR1 and CDR2: SGDLS, YYNGEE. The CDR3 DNA reads as TGTGCCAGCAGTCATGGGACAGGGGAGTTGGAGACCCAGTACTTC. It yields the protein CASSHGTGELETQYF.

The chain employs TRBV11-2 and TRBJ2-7, with D possibly being TRBD1 (5 bases). V gave up 5 bases and J gave up 2 bases, with 13 bases separating them. Germline CDR1 and CDR2: SGHAT and FQNNGV. There are 14 residues in the CDR3. CDR3 residues: CASSGLDSTYEQYF. CDR3 coding DNA: TGTGCCAGCAGCGGCCTCGACAGTACCTACGAGCAGTACTTC.

V usage is TRBV28 and J usage is TRBJ2-7; TRBD1 matches 7 bases. V shed 9 bases, J shed 4 bases, and the junction held 9 bases outside the gene matches. CDR3 length: 13 residues. Germline V CDR1 and CDR2: MDHEN, SYDVKM. The CDR3 DNA sequence: TGTGCCAGTACAGGGGTAATAAGGTACGAGCAGTACTTC. This codes for CASTGVIRYEQYF.